The entry below gives a single T cell receptor (beta chain) sequence along with its context. This record belongs to a study of blood T cell repertoires in COVID-19. Produced via immunoSEQ multiplex PCR; TCRdb's table is partial and in-frame only. The table lists approximately 350,000 clones, around 82% of them singletons. There are 13 residues in the CDR3. V was trimmed by 4 bases and J by 5 bases, leaving 9 bases between them. CDR1 is MGHRA and CDR2 is YSYEKL in the germline V gene. Material: peripheral blood. The genes are TRBV4-1 and TRBJ1-5; D unclear. The receptor comes from a man aged 30-40 years with active or convalescent COVID-19. Written as DNA, the CDR3 is TGCGCCAGCAGCCGCTACCCTGATCAGCCCCAGCATTTT. Residues: CASSRYPDQPQHF.